This TCR beta chain was found in a study of technical replicates of blood from a few donors. Assay used: immunoSEQ multiplex PCR; TCRdb lists only in-frame clones, some missing. Among approximately 87,000 clones listed, about nine tenths were seen once. The V gene's germline CDR1 is MGHRA and CDR2 YSYEKL. The trim removed 3 bases at V and 6 bases at J, leaving 6 bases unmatched. This CDR3 has 16 residues. The receptor's source is a human donor in good health. Some clones in this sample may be carry-over from other donors' samples. The sequenced material came from T cells isolated from PBMCs. The V call is TRBV4-1, the J call TRBJ2-7, with 15 nucleotides matching TRBD2. CDR3 region: CASSHGTSGRIVEQYF. CDR3 in DNA: TGCGCCAGCAGCCACGGGACTAGCGGGAGGATCGTCGAGCAGTACTTC.